Presented here are 29 T cell receptor beta chains from one specimen sequenced in a study of blood T cell repertoires in COVID-19. TCRdb keeps only in-frame clones here, not all; method: immunoSEQ multiplex PCR. The profile shows 250,000 or so clones, under 90% of them singletons. The specimen was PBMCs or T cells enriched from blood (not recorded which). These TCRs come from a man aged 60-69 years who had recovered from COVID-19.

The rearrangement joins TRBV30 to TRBJ1-4; 7 positions match TRBD1. This CDR3 contains 14 residues. V dropped 2 bases and J dropped 7; count of bases not matched to a gene: 7. The germline CDR1 and CDR2 sequences are GTSNPN and SVGIG (reference sequence). CDR3 DNA sequence: TGTGCCTGGAGTTTACCAGGGGGGAGTGAAAAACTGTTTTTT. It translates to CAWSLPGGSEKLFF.

The chain joins TRBV6-6 to TRBJ1-3; no clear D gene. The CDR3 is 15 amino acids. Per the germline V gene, CDR1 is MNHNY and CDR2 is SVGAGI (reference sequence). V lost 2 bases to trimming and J lost 0 bases, with 8 bases between them. The CDR3 DNA is TGTGCCAGCAGTTACGGGCTGAGCTCTGGAAACACCATATATTTT. Protein product: CASSYGLSSGNTIYF.

The rearrangement links TRBV3-1 (or the pseudogene TRBV3-2) to TRBJ2-3; a possible D gene is TRBD2 (6 bases). Per germline, CDR1 LGHDT and CDR2 YNNKEL (reference sequence). This CDR3 is built from 17 residues. Trimming cost V 1 base and J 0 bases, with 14 bases left between them. CDR3 amino acids: CASSQAPRGLSTDTQYF. In DNA form, the CDR3 reads TGTGCCAGCAGCCAAGCCCCGAGGGGACTCAGCACAGATACGCAGTATTTT.

The chain is built from TRBV29-1 and TRBJ1-4, with TRBD1 matching 9 bases. The CDR3 has 17 residues. Losses at the gene ends were 6 bases for V and 1 base for J; bases not matched to a gene: 12. Germline V lookup: CDR1 SQVTM, CDR2 ANQGSEA. CDR3 coding DNA: TGCAGCGTCGCCGGGACAGGGAACCTCCGAACTAATGAAAAACTGTTTTTT. This translates into CSVAGTGNLRTNEKLFF.

The chain couples TRBV7-8 to TRBJ1-1, with 10 bases matching TRBD1. Per germline, CDR1 SGHVS and CDR2 FQNEAQ. After removal of 5 bases from V and 4 bases from J, the junction contained 31 bases not matched to a gene. The CDR3 runs to 23 residues. The CDR3 loop reads CASSHALGGSMRTGGKVFTEAFF. The CDR3 DNA reads as TGTGCCAGCAGCCATGCTTTGGGGGGTTCCATGCGGACAGGGGGAAAAGTGTTCACTGAAGCTTTCTTT.

The chain uses TRBV7-2 and TRBJ1-2; 10 bases are a match to TRBD1. CDR3 length: 15 residues. V lost 3 bases, J lost 6 bases, and 7 bases stayed unmatched. Germline CDR1 SGHTA, CDR2 FQGNSA. The CDR3 sequence is CASSFDRGRYDGYTF. The CDR3 nucleotides read TGTGCCAGCAGCTTCGACAGGGGGCGTTATGATGGCTACACCTTC.

The gene calls are TRBV5-1 and TRBJ2-2, with 7 bases that match TRBD1. The length of the CDR3 is 16 residues. Germline CDR1 is SGHRS and CDR2 is YFSETQ. Unmatched junction bases numbered 9, after V lost 0 bases and J lost 7 bases. The CDR3 protein is CASSLDPGGMDGELFF. Written as DNA, the CDR3 is TGCGCCAGCAGCTTGGACCCAGGGGGTATGGACGGGGAGCTGTTTTTT.

The J gene is TRBJ2-2, the V gene TRBV9; D is possibly TRBD1 (5 bases). Trimming removed 0 bases at V and 7 bases at J, with 13 bases between. Germline CDR1 SGDLS, CDR2 YYNGEE. CDR3 size: 15 residues. This CDR3 reads CASSVGSQGGGELFF. The CDR3 DNA sequence: TGTGCCAGCAGCGTAGGATCGCAGGGCGGCGGGGAGCTGTTTTTT. Filled out from reference TRBV9 and TRBJ2-2, the complete variable domain reads DSGVTQTPKHLITATGQRVTLRCSPRSGDLSVYWYQQSLDQGLQFLIQYYNGEERAKGNILERFSAQQFPDLHSELNLSSLELGDSALYFCASSVGSQGGGELFFGEGSRLTVL.

The rearrangement uses TRBV24-1 and TRBJ1-5, with TRBD1 as a possible D gene (6 bases). CDR3 size: 14 residues. Germline CDR1 and CDR2: KGHDR and SFDVKD. Deletions cut 4 bases from V and 2 bases from J, with 8 bases between. This CDR3 is CATSDPGGNQPQHF. The DNA for the CDR3 is TGTGCCACCAGTGACCCAGGGGGCAATCAGCCCCAGCATTTT.

This clone was picked up one time. The J gene is TRBJ1-2, the V gene TRBV5-1; 7 bases are shared with TRBD1. This CDR3 is 15 amino acids long. The V segment lost 1 base and the J segment 4 bases; nucleotides outside the gene matches: 7. Germline V CDR1 and CDR2: SGHRS, YFSETQ. The chain's CDR3 is CASSLSRDRPYGYTF. CDR3 nucleotides: TGCGCCAGCAGCTTGTCCCGGGACAGACCCTATGGCTACACCTTC.

This chain connects TRBV7-2 to TRBJ1-2, with 8 bases matching TRBD1. The J segment lost 3 bases and the V segment lost 1 base, leaving 4 bases of the junction unmatched. The CDR3 loop spans 15 amino acids. Germline V gives CDR1 SGHTA, CDR2 FQGNSA. The CDR3 nucleotides read TGTGCCAGCAGCTTAGAATCAGGGGGCGACTATGGCTACACCTTC. As protein: CASSLESGGDYGYTF.

V gene TRBV7-6 combines with J gene TRBJ2-3; 7 bases are shared with TRBD1. CDR1 and CDR2 from the germline V gene are SGHVS and FNYEAQ. The junction had 11 bases not matched to a gene; V was cut back by 5 bases and J by 0 bases. This CDR3 is built from 17 residues. CDR3 loop: CASSPGTVQVSTDTQYF. CDR3 DNA sequence: TGTGCCAGCAGCCCCGGGACAGTACAAGTGAGCACAGATACGCAGTATTTT.

V usage is TRBV6-1 and J usage is TRBJ1-5; 10 positions match TRBD1. This CDR3 has 15 residues. V lost 4 bases to trimming and J lost 6 bases; unmatched junction nucleotides: 6. CDR1 is MNHNS and CDR2 is SASEGT in the germline V gene. The CDR3: CASSVEGQGSQPQHF. In DNA, the CDR3 is TGTGCCAGCAGTGTTGAGGGACAGGGGAGTCAGCCCCAGCATTTT.

V is TRBV3-1 (or the pseudogene TRBV3-2) and J is TRBJ1-4, with 7 nucleotides matching TRBD1. The CDR3 loop spans 12 amino acids. The V and J ends lost 2 bases and 12 bases, in that order; junction bases with no gene match: 3. Germline CDR1 and CDR2: LGHDT and YNNKEL (reference sequence). This chain's CDR3 is CASSQTGTELFF. In nucleotides, the CDR3 is TGTGCCAGCAGCCAAACAGGGACAGAACTGTTTTTT.

The J gene is TRBJ1-4, the V gene TRBV19; no clear D gene. Per the germline V gene, CDR1 is LNHDA and CDR2 is SQIVND (reference sequence). Trimming stripped 5 bases from V and 7 bases from J, with 17 bases between. The CDR3 consists of 15 residues. Written as DNA, the CDR3 is TGTGCCAGTAGTTCTATTGGGGTTCGGGGTGAAAAACTGTTTTTT. It codes for CASSSIGVRGEKLFF.

The rearrangement joins TRBV30 to TRBJ1-2; D may be TRBD1 (6 bases). Germline CDR1 and CDR2: GTSNPN and SVGIG (reference sequence). Trimming removed 3 bases at V and 2 bases at J, with 10 bases between. The CDR3 is 13 residues long. Here the CDR3 reads CAWSPDRNYGYTF. CDR3 in DNA: TGTGCCTGGAGCCCCGACAGGAACTATGGCTACACCTTC.

The chain couples TRBV7-8 to TRBJ1-1; tentatively, D is TRBD1 (6 bases). CDR1 SGHVS and CDR2 FQNEAQ come from the germline V gene. Trimming stripped 5 bases from V and 6 bases from J, with 10 bases between. This CDR3 contains 12 residues. The CDR3 loop is CASSPGASEAFF. In DNA, the CDR3 is TGTGCCAGCAGCCCAGGGGCATCTGAAGCTTTCTTT.

This clone was seen once. The J gene is TRBJ1-6, the V gene TRBV5-8, with a tentative D call TRBD1 (5 bases). The CDR3 covers 15 residues. The ends were cut back, 5 bases at V and 7 bases at J, with 16 bases in the middle. Germline CDR1 and CDR2: SGHTS and YDEGEE. CDR3 nucleotide sequence: TGTGCCAGCAGACCCAGGGTGATAGGGAATTCACCCCTCCACTTT. Its protein is CASRPRVIGNSPLHF.

This clone was recorded once. This chain connects TRBV4-1 to TRBJ2-7, with a possible D match to TRBD1 (6 bases). The CDR3 is 20 residues long. Trimming pared 4 bases from V and 4 bases from J, leaving 32 bases between. Germline V gene lookup returns CDR1 MGHRA and CDR2 YSYEKL. CDR3 sequence reads: CASSLRSHRVQASESYEQYF. The CDR3 DNA sequence: TGCGCCAGCAGCCTAAGGAGCCACAGGGTGCAAGCCTCCGAATCATACGAGCAGTACTTC.

The CDR3: CASRAPDTYSYNEQFF. The CDR3 nucleotides read TGTGCCAGCAGAGCCCCGGACACCTACTCCTACAATGAGCAGTTCTTC. The chain is built from TRBV2 and TRBJ2-1, with D tentatively TRBD1 (5 bases). The CDR3 length is 16 residues. V was clipped by 6 bases and J by 0 bases, with 15 bases between them. CDR1 and CDR2 (germline): SNHLY, FYNNEI.

The V gene is TRBV6-5, the J gene TRBJ1-2, with a tentative D call TRBD1 (5 bases). Per the germline V gene, CDR1 is MNHEY and CDR2 is SVGAGI. Between the trimmed V and J ends, which lost 6 bases and 4 bases, there was a span of 18 bases. This CDR3 region has 15 residues. The CDR3: CASSRIGHGPYGYTF. For the CDR3, the DNA is TGTGCCAGCAGCCGTATCGGACACGGCCCCTATGGCTACACCTTC.

The CDR3 spells CASSDRGGTDTQYF. CDR3 DNA sequence: TGCGCCAGCAGTGATCGGGGGGGCACAGATACGCAGTATTTT. This rearrangement joins TRBV10-2 to TRBJ2-3; TRBD2 matches 7 bases. The CDR3 is made up of 14 amino acids. The germline gives CDR1 WSHSY, CDR2 SAAADI. The junction had 1 base not matched to a gene; V was cut back by 3 bases and J by 1 base.

The V gene is TRBV5-1, the J gene TRBJ2-7; D uncertain. Germline loops: CDR1 SGHRS, CDR2 YFSETQ. The CDR3 has 14 amino acids. Deletions cut 0 bases from V and 3 bases from J, with 10 bases between. The DNA of the CDR3 is TGCGCCAGCAGCTTGGACCAAATACTCTACGAGCAGTACTTC. Translating it yields CASSLDQILYEQYF. Looking up the rest from reference TRBV5-1 and TRBJ2-7 gives the full variable domain: KAGVTQTPRYLIKTRGQQVTLSCSPISGHRSVSWYQQTPGQGLQFLFEYFSETQRNKGNFPGRFSGRQFSNSRSEMNVSTLELGDSALYLCASSLDQILYEQYFGPGTRLTVT.

This CDR3 is CASSLGRSISYEQYF. Here the CDR3 DNA reads TGTGCCAGCAGCCTGGGCAGGTCGATCTCCTACGAGCAGTACTTC. J is TRBJ2-7 and V is TRBV4-2; D unresolved. V lost 4 bases and J 0 bases, leaving 13 bases between the germline ends. The CDR3 consists of 15 residues. CDR1 and CDR2 from the germline V gene are LGHNA and YNFKEQ.

This clone occurred a few times. The gene calls are TRBV4-1 and TRBJ1-2; D call uncertain. This CDR3 comprises 15 residues. Trimming stripped 1 base from V and 7 bases from J, with 16 bases between. Looked up from germline, CDR1 is MGHRA and CDR2 is YSYEKL. This CDR3 reads CASSQVTAPSPGYTF. CDR3 bases: TGCGCCAGCAGCCAAGTTACAGCCCCGAGCCCTGGCTACACCTTC.

The chain uses TRBV29-1 and TRBJ1-2; D may be TRBD1 (5 bases). V gave up 5 bases and J gave up 8 bases, with 9 bases separating them. The germline V gene has CDR1 SQVTM and CDR2 ANQGSEA. This CDR3 contains 10 residues. CDR3 DNA sequence: TGCAGCGTTTTCCGGGGGGGCTACACCTTC. It yields the protein CSVFRGGYTF.

This clone was seen just once. The CDR3 region has the DNA TGTGCCAGTAGTATGGGGCAGGGGCGTTTGGGCAATCAGCCCCAGCATTTT. Translating gives CASSMGQGRLGNQPQHF. The rearrangement links TRBV19 to TRBJ1-5, with D perhaps matching TRBD1 (6 bases). The CDR3 sequence is 17 residues long. The germline V and J ends were trimmed by 3 bases and 2 bases, with 17 bases remaining between them. Per germline, CDR1 LNHDA and CDR2 SQIVND (reference sequence).

This sequence joins TRBV4-3 and TRBJ2-3; 10 positions match TRBD2. CDR1 is LGHNA and CDR2 is YSLEER in the germline V gene. The junction had 10 bases not matched to a gene; V was cut back by 3 bases and J by 4 bases. This CDR3 region has 17 residues. The CDR3 nucleotides are TGCGCCAGCAGCCACCAGGAGCGGGGGGGCATTTCAGATACGCAGTATTTT. Translated, it gives CASSHQERGGISDTQYF.

This clone was picked up a small number of times. V and J are TRBV9 and TRBJ1-1; 7 nucleotides align to TRBD1. Trimming at V came to 0 bases and at J to 10 bases, leaving 9 bases not matched to a gene. There are 14 residues in the CDR3. The germline V gene has CDR1 SGDLS and CDR2 YYNGEE. The CDR3 DNA is TGTGCCAGCAGCGTAGTTCAGGCAGGGGGAGTAGCTTTCTTT. It encodes CASSVVQAGGVAFF.